Presented here are 12 T cell receptor beta chains from one specimen sequenced in a study of T-cell memory formation after mild COVID-19. TCRdb re-derived calls from the 5' RACE reads in MiXCR, one entry per CDR3 protein. The sample lists 120,000 or so distinct CDR3 sequences, about 5.9% seen once, with roughly 2% in the top ten. Sequences were obtained from PBMCs or a T cell subset sorted from them (not recorded which). Every receptor here comes from an adult woman who had mild COVID-19 (a few samples of this study predate the infection). Cell type and time point are not known.

This clonotype was picked up a small number of times. The genes are TRBV5-5 and TRBJ2-1; the D is unclear. V was cut by 0 bases and J by 1 base, with 8 bases left in between. The CDR3 runs 15 residues. Germline V gives CDR1 SGHKS, CDR2 YYEKEE (reference sequence). The CDR3 region is CASSLGSISYNEQFF. The DNA of the CDR3 is TGTGCCAGCAGCTTGGGATCGATTTCCTACAATGAGCAGTTCTTC.

This chain joins TRBV19 and TRBJ2-6; D is unclear. The CDR3 runs 14 residues. Trimming shortened V by 5 bases and J by 5 bases, and 10 bases separated the two germline ends. Germline V lookup: CDR1 LNHDA, CDR2 SQIVND (reference sequence). CDR3 sequence reads: CASSGSDWANVLTF. The CDR3 coding sequence is TGTGCCAGTAGTGGCTCGGATTGGGCCAACGTCCTGACTTTC.

This clonotype was counted ten times or more. The chain links TRBV18 to TRBJ2-1; the D gene is possibly TRBD1 (6 bases). V lost 4 bases and J 0 bases, leaving 16 bases between the germline ends. Germline CDR1 reads KGHSH; CDR2 reads LQKENI. The CDR3 runs 17 residues. CDR3 bases: TGTGCCAGCTCACTGTCGGGACATCCGAGCTCCTACAATGAGCAGTTCTTC. Translating it yields CASSLSGHPSSYNEQFF.

This clonotype was counted a few times. The chain couples TRBV20-1 to TRBJ2-3; either TRBD1 or TRBD2 may fit D (5 bases each). This CDR3 is 11 amino acids long. Germline V CDR1 and CDR2: DFQATT, SNEGSKA (reference sequence). V was trimmed by 6 bases and J by 5 bases, leaving 9 bases between them. CDR3 coding DNA: TGCAGTGCAGGGGACCTAGATACGCAGTATTTT. It encodes CSAGDLDTQYF.

This clonotype was counted a few times. The DNA of the CDR3 is TGCAGCGTTGGAGAGGGGTACCGCTACACCTTC. It translates to CSVGEGYRYTF. This chain links TRBV29-1 with TRBJ1-2; D is perhaps TRBD1 (5 bases). Trimming cost V 4 bases and J 9 bases, with 12 bases left between them. This CDR3 is 11 amino acids long. Germline V gene lookup returns CDR1 SQVTM and CDR2 ANQGSEA.

This chain uses TRBV12-3 or TRBV12-4 with TRBJ2-2; TRBD1 matches 9 bases. V dropped 4 bases and J dropped 7; count of bases not matched to a gene: 4. The CDR3 contains 14 residues. The CDR3 DNA reads TGTGCCAGCAGTTCCGGGACAGGGAACGGGGAGCTGTTTTTT. Translating it yields CASSSGTGNGELFF.

The gene calls are TRBV12-3 or TRBV12-4 and TRBJ2-3; TRBD1 might be the D (6 bases). The CDR3 is 16 amino acids. Between the trimmed V and J ends, which lost 6 bases and 3 bases, there was a span of 19 bases. The chain's CDR3 is CASSALGRGGTDTQYF. The CDR3 DNA reads as TGTGCCAGCAGCGCACTTGGCAGGGGTGGTACAGATACGCAGTATTTT.

The chain combines TRBV30 with TRBJ1-2; TRBD1 agrees at 9 bases. V was clipped by 3 bases and J by 5 bases; unmatched bases: 4. The germline V gene has CDR1 GTSNPN and CDR2 SVGIG (reference sequence). The CDR3 loop spans 13 amino acids. This chain's CDR3 is CAWRETGGYGYTF. The CDR3 DNA reads TGTGCCTGGAGAGAGACAGGGGGATATGGCTACACCTTC. The variable domain in full, with the rest retrieved from reference TRBV30 and TRBJ1-2, is SQTIHQWPATLVQPVGSPLSLECTVEGTSNPNLYWYRQAAGRGLQLLFYSVGIGQISSEVPQNLSASRPQDRQFILSSKKLLLSDSGFYLCAWRETGGYGYTFGSGTRLTVV.

At least ten counts were recorded for this clonotype. The chain links TRBV12-3 or TRBV12-4 to TRBJ2-7; 11 bases match TRBD1. Losses at the gene ends were 4 bases for V and 4 bases for J; bases not matched to a gene: 6. CDR3 size: 15 residues. The CDR3: CASSSTGTGGYEQYF. The CDR3 nucleotides read TGTGCCAGCAGTTCAACCGGGACAGGGGGTTACGAGCAGTACTTC.

The table lists this clonotype with a few counts. The J gene is TRBJ1-5, the V gene TRBV24-1; 7 positions match TRBD1. Germline V gene sequence: CDR1 KGHDR, CDR2 SFDVKD. The CDR3 is 15 residues long. Trimming removed 4 bases from V and 4 bases from J; junction bases left unmatched: 6. The CDR3 loop is CATSDPKQGNQPQHF. The CDR3 region has the DNA TGTGCCACCAGTGACCCTAAACAGGGGAATCAGCCCCAGCATTTT.

The V gene is TRBV18, the J gene TRBJ2-5; D remains unclear. The CDR3 consists of 14 residues. Germline-derived CDR1 and CDR2 are KGHSH and LQKENI. V dropped 1 base and J dropped 2 bases, with 8 bases sitting between them. This CDR3 is CASSPQDLQETQYF. The CDR3 DNA reads as TGTGCCAGCTCACCACAAGACCTACAAGAGACCCAGTACTTC.

The chain has TRBV28 and TRBJ1-2; perhaps TRBD1 as D (5 bases). V lost 6 bases to trimming and J lost 8 bases, with 19 bases between them. The length of the CDR3 is 14 residues. The V gene's germline CDR1 is MDHEN and CDR2 SYDVKM. CDR3 sequence reads: CASRPTNSAGGYTF. For the CDR3, the DNA is TGTGCCAGCAGGCCCACCAACTCGGCAGGGGGCTACACCTTC.